This T cell receptor (beta chain) was identified in a study of blood T cell repertoires in COVID-19. Whole-study context: From the United States, Italy and Spain came samples of acute and convalescent COVID-19. PBMCs, B-cell-depleted T cells, or T cells provided the cDNA or gDNA that made up the material.

Authors' processing steps: Amplification of reference gene primers provided the estimated nucleated cell counts. Profiled with immunoSEQ multiplex PCR; TCRdb holds only in-frame clones, not every one. V, J and clone size are those of that table, while D and trimming were read from the DNA. Of approximately 230,000 clones listed, just over 85% are singletons. Germline CDR1 and CDR2: MNHEY and SVGEGT. The CDR3 consists of 14 residues. V dropped 4 bases and J dropped 3; count of bases not matched to a gene: 4. This chain joins TRBV6-2 or TRBV6-3 and TRBJ2-7; 9 positions match TRBD2. Sequenced material: peripheral blood. The origin of this receptor is a man aged 30 to 39 who had recovered from COVID-19. The CDR3 nucleotides are TGTGCCAGCAGTTGGAGTAGCGGGGGCTACGAGCAGTACTTC. Protein sequence: CASSWSSGGYEQYF.